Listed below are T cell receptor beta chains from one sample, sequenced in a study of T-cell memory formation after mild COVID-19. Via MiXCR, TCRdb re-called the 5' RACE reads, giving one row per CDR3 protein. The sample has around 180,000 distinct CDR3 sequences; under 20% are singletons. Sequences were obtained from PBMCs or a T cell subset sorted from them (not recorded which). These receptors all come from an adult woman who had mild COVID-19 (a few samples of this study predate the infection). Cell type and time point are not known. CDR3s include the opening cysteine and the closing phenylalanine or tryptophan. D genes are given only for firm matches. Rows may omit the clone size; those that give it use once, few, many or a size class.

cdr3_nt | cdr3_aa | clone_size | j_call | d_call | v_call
TGCGCCAGCAGCTTAGACAGGGGGAGAACAGATACGCAGTATTTT | CASSLDRGRTDTQYF | NA | TRBJ2-3 | TRBD1 | TRBV5-1
TGCGCCAGCAGAGAAGACAGGGGGCTCCAGGGGTACGAGCAGTACTTC | CASREDRGLQGYEQYF | few | TRBJ2-7 | TRBD1 | TRBV5-1
TGTGCCACCAGTGACACTAGGACTAGCGGGGGGCAAGAGCAGTTCTTC | CATSDTRTSGGQEQFF | NA | TRBJ2-1 | TRBD2 | TRBV24-1
TGTGCCAGCAGCTTAGGTCTAGCGGGCCCCCGGTTCTTC | CASSLGLAGPRFF | few | TRBJ2-1 | TRBD2 | TRBV11-3
TGTGCCAGCAGTTACCCCACTGAGTCCGTGGGCAATCAGCCCCAGCATTTT | CASSYPTESVGNQPQHF | NA | TRBJ1-5 | NA | TRBV6-2/TRBV6-3
TGCGCCAGCAGCTTGGGGGCCGGCAGCCAAGAGACCCAGTACTTC | CASSLGAGSQETQYF | NA | TRBJ2-5 | NA | TRBV5-1
TGTGCCAGCAGCGGAGGGGTCTCTTACGAGCAGTACTTC | CASSGGVSYEQYF | many | TRBJ2-7 | NA | TRBV2
TGTGCCAGCAGCGCCACTAGGATTACTGAGCAGTTCTTC | CASSATRITEQFF | many | TRBJ2-1 | NA | TRBV7-2
TGTGCCAGCAGCTTAGTACTAGCGGGAGAGTGGGAGACCCAGTACTTC | CASSLVLAGEWETQYF | few | TRBJ2-5 | TRBD2 | TRBV7-2
TGTGCCAGCAGCTCGTCCACTAGACAAGAGACCCAGTACTTC | CASSSSTRQETQYF | NA | TRBJ2-5 | NA | TRBV7-3
TGTGCCAGCAGCCGGACTAGCGGGCAGAACACCGGGGAGCTGTTTTTT | CASSRTSGQNTGELFF | few | TRBJ2-2 | TRBD2 | TRBV7-9
TGTGCCAGCAGCTCCGGCGCATCCCAGGGGAAGCAGTACTTC | CASSSGASQGKQYF | NA | TRBJ2-7 | NA | TRBV5-4
TGTGCCAGCAGCCAAGGACTAGCGGGAGCGCTGAGCTCCTACAATGAGCAGTTCTTC | CASSQGLAGALSSYNEQFF | few | TRBJ2-1 | TRBD2 | TRBV7-9
TGCAGTGCTAGACCCCAGACTGCCTCCTACGAGCAGTACTTC | CSARPQTASYEQYF | NA | TRBJ2-7 | NA | TRBV20-1
TGTGCCAGCAGTTTTGGCGGGGGGGCCGGTGAGCAGTACTTC | CASSFGGGAGEQYF | NA | TRBJ2-7 | TRBD2 | TRBV12-3/TRBV12-4
TGTGCCAGCAGTTTGTCAGGGATTTACGGCTACACCTTC | CASSLSGIYGYTF | few | TRBJ1-2 | NA | TRBV6-5
TGTGCCAGCAGTTCCGGGACAGGGAAGACTGAAGCTTTCTTT | CASSSGTGKTEAFF | NA | TRBJ1-1 | TRBD1 | TRBV6-5
TGTGCCACCAGTGACCCGGACAGGGCCTTTGGCTACACCTTC | CATSDPDRAFGYTF | NA | TRBJ1-2 | TRBD1 | TRBV24-1
TGTGCCAGCAGCACCTCCGGGACGGCGACTTGGCATTTT | CASSTSGTATWHF | NA | TRBJ1-5 | NA | TRBV28
TGTGCCAGCAGTAGCCGGCTAACGGCAAAACAAGAGACCCAGTACTTC | CASSSRLTAKQETQYF | few | TRBJ2-5 | NA | TRBV25-1
TGCGCCAGCAGCTTGTTACCCCAAGAGACCCAGTACTTC | CASSLLPQETQYF | few | TRBJ2-5 | NA | TRBV5-1
TGTGCCAGCAGTGAGGTGTCAGGGGCTCCGTCACCCCTCCACTTT | CASSEVSGAPSPLHF | few | TRBJ1-6 | NA | TRBV2
TGTGCCAGCATGACCAGCCGGGACCTGGCCAAAAACATTCAGTACTTC | CASMTSRDLAKNIQYF | few | TRBJ2-4 | NA | TRBV11-2
TGTGCCAGCAGCCGGGGTGTTGGCAATCAGCCCCAGCATTTT | CASSRGVGNQPQHF | NA | TRBJ1-5 | NA | TRBV3-1
TGCGCCAGCAGCTTAGCGGGTGGAGGGGATACGCAGTATTTT | CASSLAGGGDTQYF | NA | TRBJ2-3 | NA | TRBV5-1
TGTGCCAGCAGTCAGACAGGGGTTTCCTTGAAGCAGTACTTC | CASSQTGVSLKQYF | NA | TRBJ2-7 | TRBD1 | TRBV12-3/TRBV12-4
TGTGCCAGCAGATTATACCGGGACATTTATCAGCCCCAGCATTTT | CASRLYRDIYQPQHF | many | TRBJ1-5 | NA | TRBV28
TGCAGCGTTGCCCCTTCAAGGGAGACCCAGTACTTC | CSVAPSRETQYF | few | TRBJ2-5 | NA | TRBV29-1
TGTGCCCGCCGACTAGCGGGAGCGAGCGGGGAGCTGTTTTTT | CARRLAGASGELFF | NA | TRBJ2-2 | TRBD2 | TRBV30
TGCAGTGCTAGCCGGGACAGCTCCTACGAGCAGTACTTC | CSASRDSSYEQYF | many | TRBJ2-7 | TRBD1 | TRBV20-1
TGCAGCGTTGATCTTTGGGAGCGGGAGTTGCACAATGAGCAGTTCTTC | CSVDLWERELHNEQFF | NA | TRBJ2-1 | TRBD2 | TRBV29-1
TGTGCCACCAGTGATTTACTAGCCAGCTCCTACAATGAGCAGCTCTTC | CATSDLLASSYNEQLF | NA | TRBJ2-1 | NA | TRBV24-1
TGTGCCAGCAGCCCTGGACTAGCGGGAGGGCACTACGAGCAGTACTTC | CASSPGLAGGHYEQYF | many | TRBJ2-7 | TRBD2 | TRBV4-2
TGTGCCACCAGCGGAGAGAAGGGGGCAGCCTACGAGCAGTACTTC | CATSGEKGAAYEQYF | NA | TRBJ2-7 | TRBD1 | TRBV15
TGTGCCAGCAGACCCCCTCTGGGACAGGCAAACTACGAGCAGTACTTC | CASRPPLGQANYEQYF | NA | TRBJ2-7 | TRBD1 | TRBV6-2/TRBV6-3
TGCAGTGCCAGCAGGTCCGATACGCAGTATTTT | CSASRSDTQYF | few | TRBJ2-3 | NA | TRBV20-1
TGTGCCAGCAGCCAAGATGTCAGGGCGCCCGAAGCTTTCTTT | CASSQDVRAPEAFF | NA | TRBJ1-1 | NA | TRBV3-1
TGTGCCAGCAGCCTCGTCAGGTGGGGGCTTGAAGCTTTCTTT | CASSLVRWGLEAFF | NA | TRBJ1-1 | NA | TRBV12-3/TRBV12-4
TGTGCCAGCAGCCCGCACAGGGAATCCTACGAGCAGTACTTC | CASSPHRESYEQYF | many | TRBJ2-7 | NA | TRBV7-8
TGTGCCAGCAGCACAAGGTGGGAAGATACGCAGTATTTT | CASSTRWEDTQYF | few | TRBJ2-3 | NA | TRBV7-3
TGTGCCAGCAGTCGGACTAGCGGGAGTCTGTTCTTC | CASSRTSGSLFF | few | TRBJ2-1 | TRBD2 | TRBV6-4